The 10 T cell receptor beta chains listed next were all sequenced from one sample in a study of beta chain features in type 1 diabetes. Study conclusions and caveats: Shorter TCRB CDR3s, moderately but significantly so, marked every one of the four CD4+ subsets in Type 1 diabetes patients.

Expressed TCRB transcripts got sequenced, as all isolated RNA was reverse transcribed. Only in-frame clones appear in the TCRdb table, and some are missing; sequencing was by immunoSEQ multiplex PCR. The sample includes 120,000 or so clones, 15% to 20% of them seen just once. No antigen is known for these receptors. Sequencing input: central memory CD4+ T cells from blood. These receptors were obtained from a man aged 18 to 35 with type 1 diabetes.

Here the CDR3 reads CASSTSGTSRYNEQFF. The CDR3 DNA is TGTGCCAGCAGTACCTCCGGGACTAGCCGGTACAATGAGCAGTTCTTC. The rearrangement uses TRBV4-2 and TRBJ2-1, with 9 bases fitting TRBD2. This CDR3 comprises 16 residues. The junction had 10 bases not matched to a gene; V was cut back by 6 bases and J by 4 bases. Germline V gene data show CDR1 as LGHNA and CDR2 as YNFKEQ.

The chain couples TRBV27 to TRBJ2-1; TRBD2 matches at 10 bases. Germline-derived CDR1 and CDR2 are MNHEY and SMNVEV (reference sequence). Germline trimming cut 4 bases from V and 9 bases from J; bases unmatched to any gene: 9. The CDR3 consists of 15 residues. In DNA, the CDR3 is TGTGCCAGCAGTTCCCCAGCGGGAGGGGGGGTTGAGCAGTTCTTC. Translating it yields CASSSPAGGGVEQFF.

This clone was observed a handful of times. J is TRBJ1-6 and V is TRBV2; no firm D call. The CDR3 sequence is 12 residues long. Germline V lookup: CDR1 SNHLY, CDR2 FYNNEI. V dropped 3 bases and J dropped 9 bases, with 6 bases sitting between them. The CDR3 region has the DNA TGTGCCAGCAGTGAGCAAAGTTCACCCCTCCACTTT. Its translation is CASSEQSSPLHF. Full variable domain (remainder filled in from reference TRBV2 and TRBJ1-6): EPEVTQTPSHQVTQMGQEVILRCVPISNHLYFYWYRQILGQKVEFLVSFYNNEISEKSEIFDDQFSVERPDGSNFTLKIRSTKLEDSAMYFCASSEQSSPLHFGNGTRLTVT.

This sequence joins TRBV9 and TRBJ2-7; 7 bases fit TRBD2. Germline-derived CDR1 and CDR2 are SGDLS and YYNGEE. Losses at the gene ends were 3 bases for V and 2 bases for J; bases not matched to a gene: 14. The CDR3 has 17 amino acids. The CDR3 spells CASSERERSLHPYEQYF. The CDR3 nucleotides read TGTGCCAGCAGCGAGCGGGAACGAAGTTTACACCCCTACGAGCAGTACTTC.

The chain carries TRBV30 and TRBJ2-7; maybe TRBD2 (5 bases). The CDR3 covers 11 residues. CDR1 and CDR2 (germline): GTSNPN, SVGIG (reference sequence). Trimming removed 2 bases at V and 9 bases at J, with 11 bases between. As DNA, the CDR3 is TGTGCCTGGAGTAGTCGACTAAGGCAGTACTTC. Amino acid sequence: CAWSSRLRQYF.

This clone has ten or more counts. The chain carries TRBV5-1 and TRBJ2-3, with 8 bases lining up with TRBD2. The CDR3 sequence is 17 residues long. CDR1 is SGHRS, CDR2 YFSETQ, per germline. After removal of 0 bases from V and 7 bases from J, the junction contained 13 bases not matched to a gene. DNA for the CDR3: TGCGCCAGCAGCTTGGAACTAGCGGTTCGGGCAGGCAATACGCAGTATTTT. It yields the protein CASSLELAVRAGNTQYF. The full variable domain, in which reference TRBV5-1 and TRBJ2-3 provide the parts outside the CDR3, is KAGVTQTPRYLIKTRGQQVTLSCSPISGHRSVSWYQQTPGQGLQFLFEYFSETQRNKGNFPGRFSGRQFSNSRSEMNVSTLELGDSALYLCASSLELAVRAGNTQYFGPGTRLTVL.

This clone has more than one count but fewer than ten. The chain links TRBV19 to TRBJ2-6; a possible D gene is TRBD1 (6 bases). The V end was cut by 9 bases, the J end by 0 bases, with 15 bases between. This CDR3 is 16 amino acids long. Germline CDR1 LNHDA, CDR2 SQIVND (reference sequence). DNA for the CDR3: TGTGCCAGCCACACACAGGGATCCTCTGGGGCCAACGTCCTGACTTTC. It translates to CASHTQGSSGANVLTF.

This clone was seen only once. The chain is built from TRBV7-2 and TRBJ2-1, with 7 bases fitting TRBD1. CDR1 and CDR2 from the germline V gene are SGHTA and FQGNSA. V lost 5 bases and J lost 12; bases outside the gene matches: 16. This CDR3 comprises 15 residues. For the CDR3, the DNA is TGTGCCAGCAGCCCTCCGTCGACAGGGTCGCGCGGGCAGTTCTTC. Residues: CASSPPSTGSRGQFF.

The chain recombines TRBV4-3 with TRBJ1-2; D gene unclear. Trimming stripped 1 base from V and 3 bases from J, with 12 bases between. The CDR3 sequence is 15 residues long. Germline loops: CDR1 LGHNA, CDR2 YSLEER. CDR3 bases: TGCGCCAGCAGCCAAGCTCCTGGGGAATACTATGGCTACACCTTC. Protein sequence: CASSQAPGEYYGYTF.

The table lists this clone with a few counts. The V and J genes are TRBV18 and TRBJ2-1; no firm D call. The CDR3 is made up of 16 amino acids. The germline V gene encodes CDR1 KGHSH and CDR2 LQKENI. Trimming stripped 3 bases from V and 2 bases from J, with 14 bases between. CDR3: CASSPPGSFTYNEQFF. The CDR3 coding sequence is TGTGCCAGCTCACCCCCGGGCAGTTTTACCTACAATGAGCAGTTCTTC.